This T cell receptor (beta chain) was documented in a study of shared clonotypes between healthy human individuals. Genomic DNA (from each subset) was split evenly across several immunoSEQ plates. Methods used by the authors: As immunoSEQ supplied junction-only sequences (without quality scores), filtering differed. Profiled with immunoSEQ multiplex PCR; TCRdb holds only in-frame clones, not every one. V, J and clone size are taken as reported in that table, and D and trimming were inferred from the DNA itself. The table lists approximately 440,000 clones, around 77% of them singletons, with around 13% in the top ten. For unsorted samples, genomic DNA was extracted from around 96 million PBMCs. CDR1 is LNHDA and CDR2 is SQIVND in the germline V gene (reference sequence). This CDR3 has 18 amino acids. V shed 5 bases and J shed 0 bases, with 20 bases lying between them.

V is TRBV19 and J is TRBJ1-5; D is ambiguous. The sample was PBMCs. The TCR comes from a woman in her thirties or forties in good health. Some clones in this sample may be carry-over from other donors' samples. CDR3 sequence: CASSSTRQAGYSNQPQHF. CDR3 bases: TGTGCCAGTAGTTCCACCCGCCAGGCGGGTTATAGCAATCAGCCCCAGCATTTT. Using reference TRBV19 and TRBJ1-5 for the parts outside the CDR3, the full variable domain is DGGITQSPKYLFRKEGQNVTLSCEQNLNHDAMYWYRQDPGQGLRLIYYSQIVNDFQKGDIAEGYSVSREKKESFPLTVTSAQKNPTAFYLCASSSTRQAGYSNQPQHFGDGTRLSIL.